These 21 T cell receptor beta chains were all obtained from the same sample, sequenced in a study of identical twins' blood T cells. From the 5' RACE reads, TCRdb called clonotypes with MiXCR, one entry per CDR3 protein. The data show 300,000 to 450,000 distinct CDR3 sequences, under 30% seen once. What was sequenced was PBMCs. Receptor source: a woman between 18 and 55 years old in good health.

The V and J genes are TRBV6-6 and TRBJ1-2, with D uncertain. Per germline, CDR1 MNHNY and CDR2 SVGAGI (reference sequence). The germline V and J ends were trimmed by 4 bases and 5 bases, with 2 bases remaining between them. This CDR3 is 10 amino acids long. CDR3 loop: CASSSYGYTF. The CDR3 DNA follows: TGTGCCAGCAGTTCTTATGGCTACACCTTC.

In this sample, this clonotype turned up a few times. This chain links TRBV20-1 with TRBJ2-1, with D hard to call. This CDR3 region has 14 residues. V was trimmed by 0 bases and J by 4 bases, leaving 10 bases between them. Germline V gives CDR1 DFQATT, CDR2 SNEGSKA (reference sequence). The chain's CDR3 is CSARDLSAYNEQFF. CDR3 sequence (DNA): TGCAGTGCTAGAGATCTATCAGCTTACAATGAGCAGTTCTTC.

This clonotype was seen only a few times. V usage is TRBV20-1 and J usage is TRBJ1-1; the match to TRBD1 covers 8 bases. The V segment lost 7 bases and the J segment 1 base; nucleotides outside the gene matches: 8. Per germline, CDR1 DFQATT and CDR2 SNEGSKA (reference sequence). CDR3 length equals 14 residues. DNA of the CDR3: TGCAGTGTTCAGGGGGCTTGGGGGAACACTGAAGCTTTCTTT. Translated: CSVQGAWGNTEAFF.

This clonotype was recorded many times. The chain has TRBV6-2 or TRBV6-3 and TRBJ1-1; D gene ambiguous. V was pared by 2 bases and J by 5 bases, with 12 bases between. The CDR3 length is 14 residues. From germline, CDR1 is MNHEY and CDR2 SVGEGT. The CDR3 DNA reads as TGTGCCAGCAGTTACGGTTGGAGCGTGACTGAAGCTTTCTTT. Its protein is CASSYGWSVTEAFF.

Many counts were recorded for this clonotype. The chain uses TRBV5-6 and TRBJ1-3; D possibly corresponds to TRBD1 (6 bases). CDR1 and CDR2 (germline): SGHDT, YYEEEE. CDR3 length: 16 amino acids. Trimming shortened V by 4 bases and J by 0 bases, and 14 bases separated the two germline ends. CDR3 in amino acids: CASSKTGHGSGNTIYF. The DNA of the CDR3 is TGTGCCAGCAGCAAGACGGGACACGGCTCTGGAAACACCATATATTTT. Complete variable domain (other parts from reference TRBV5-6 and TRBJ1-3): DAGVTQSPTHLIKTRGQQVTLRCSPKSGHDTVSWYQQALGQGPQFIFQYYEEEERQRGNFPDRFSGHQFPNYSSELNVNALLLGDSALYLCASSKTGHGSGNTIYFGEGSWLTVV.

This clonotype was picked up a small number of times. The chain uses TRBV3-1 and TRBJ2-1; TRBD2 matches 8 bases. The CDR3 runs to 16 residues. The V and J ends lost 0 bases and 0 bases, in that order; junction bases with no gene match: 1. In germline, CDR1 is LGHDT, CDR2 YNNKEL (reference sequence). CDR3 in DNA: TGTGCCAGCAGCCAAGAGGGGACTAGCTCCTACAATGAGCAGTTCTTC. It specifies CASSQEGTSSYNEQFF.

The gene calls are TRBV20-1 and TRBJ1-4, with D possibly TRBD1 on 5 matching bases. Trimming removed 6 bases from V and 12 bases from J, with 20 bases in between. Germline V gene lookup returns CDR1 DFQATT and CDR2 SNEGSKA (reference sequence). The CDR3 extends over 13 amino acids. The CDR3, as DNA: TGCAGTGCAAATGGGGACCCGGGAGGACAACTGTTTTTT. It codes for CSANGDPGGQLFF.

This clonotype appeared a few times. The V gene is TRBV7-2, the J gene TRBJ1-5; 9 bases fit TRBD1. V dropped 3 bases and J dropped 7; count of bases not matched to a gene: 7. Germline V gene data show CDR1 as SGHTA and CDR2 as FQGNSA. This CDR3 contains 15 residues. The CDR3 coding sequence is TGTGCCAGCAGCTTCAAACAGGGGGCAAAACAGCCCCAGCATTTT. This sequence encodes CASSFKQGAKQPQHF.

The chain joins TRBV6-1 to TRBJ1-2, with D perhaps TRBD1 (5 bases). V gave up 3 bases and J gave up 5 bases, with 10 bases separating them. Per the germline V gene, CDR1 is MNHNS and CDR2 is SASEGT. The CDR3 has 13 residues. CDR3 DNA: TGTGCCAGCAGTGAGGGGGAAGGGTATGGCTACACCTTC. It codes for CASSEGEGYGYTF.

The gene calls are TRBV11-2 and TRBJ1-2, with D perhaps TRBD1 (5 bases). The CDR3 has 14 residues. Deletions cut 1 base from V and 4 bases from J, with 10 bases between. Germline V gene data show CDR1 as SGHAT and CDR2 as FQNNGV. The CDR3 coding sequence is TGTGCCAGCAGCTTAGCGGGGCAGATCTATGGCTACACCTTC. Its translation is CASSLAGQIYGYTF. Based on the CDR3 plus reference TRBV11-2 and TRBJ1-2, the full variable domain is EAGVAQSPRYKIIEKRQSVAFWCNPISGHATLYWYQQILGQGPKLLIQFQNNGVVDDSQLPKDRFSAERLKGVDSTLKIQPAKLEDSAVYLCASSLAGQIYGYTFGSGTRLTVV.

V and J are TRBV6-5 and TRBJ1-1; D gene ambiguous. The CDR3 contains 12 residues. Trimming pared 10 bases from V and 5 bases from J, leaving 14 bases between. Germline CDR1 MNHEY, CDR2 SVGAGI. The CDR3 sequence: CATRWHDTEAFF. The CDR3 region has the DNA TGTGCCACCCGCTGGCATGATACTGAAGCTTTCTTT.

The V and J genes are TRBV29-1 and TRBJ2-1, with a weak D call TRBD1 (5 bases). The CDR3 has 12 residues. CDR1 is SQVTM and CDR2 is ANQGSEA in the germline V gene. Trimming shortened V by 8 bases and J by 8 bases, and 16 bases separated the two germline ends. CDR3 sequence reads: CSSGSGYDEQFF. The CDR3 DNA reads as TGCAGCTCAGGGTCAGGGTACGATGAGCAGTTCTTC.

The V and J genes are TRBV5-6 and TRBJ1-1; unclear D gene. Germline V lookup: CDR1 SGHDT, CDR2 YYEEEE. The CDR3 is 15 residues long. V was clipped by 4 bases and J by 5 bases, with 18 bases between them. CDR3 nucleotide sequence: TGTGCCAGCAGCCCCTTTTCTGAAGGAGGGACTGAAGCTTTCTTT. Protein sequence: CASSPFSEGGTEAFF.

As concerns this clonotype: This may arise from a read error, as a much more abundant clone is one base away. The rearrangement uses TRBV27 and TRBJ1-5; D gene uncertain. Germline V CDR1 and CDR2: MNHEY, SMNVEV (reference sequence). The CDR3 is 15 residues long. The V end was cut by 6 bases, the J end by 2 bases, with 14 bases between. The CDR3 DNA reads TGTGCCAGCAGACCTTGTGCGCTAGGCAATCAGCCCCAGCATTTT. It translates to CASRPCALGNQPQHF.

This clonotype was seen repeatedly, ten times or more. J is TRBJ1-4 and V is TRBV10-3; a possible D gene is TRBD1 (5 bases). This CDR3 has 16 residues. V lost 0 bases, J lost 8 bases, and 16 bases lay in between. CDR1 is ENHRY, CDR2 SYGVKD, per germline. The CDR3 protein is CAISESSGGQGEKLFF. CDR3 coding DNA: TGTGCCATCAGTGAGTCGTCGGGCGGGCAGGGAGAAAAACTGTTTTTT.

This clonotype was found many times. The chain uses TRBV29-1 and TRBJ1-2; 7 bases are shared with TRBD1. V was clipped by 7 bases and J by 7 bases; unmatched bases: 6. The CDR3 has 11 residues. Germline CDR1 is SQVTM and CDR2 is ANQGSEA. The CDR3 DNA reads TGCAGCGGCGACAGGGTCGGTGGCTACACCTTC. This sequence encodes CSGDRVGGYTF.

The chain uses TRBV20-1 and TRBJ1-2; TRBD1 is a possible D gene (6 bases). CDR1 is DFQATT and CDR2 is SNEGSKA in the germline V gene (reference sequence). This CDR3 has 14 residues. V was clipped by 5 bases and J by 2 bases, with 15 bases between them. The CDR3 sequence: CSAGGQARNYGYTF. The CDR3 DNA follows: TGCAGTGCTGGGGGGCAGGCGCGGAACTATGGCTACACCTTC.

This clonotype was recorded at least ten times. The chain employs TRBV9 and TRBJ2-2; D may be TRBD2 (6 bases). The V gene's germline CDR1 is SGDLS and CDR2 YYNGEE. This CDR3 has 14 amino acids. The V and J ends lost 3 bases and 5 bases respectively, with 11 bases between them. The CDR3 DNA reads as TGTGCCAGCAGCGCGACTAGTTGGACCGGGGAGCTGTTTTTT. Amino acids: CASSATSWTGELFF.

This clonotype occurred many times. This chain connects TRBV18 to TRBJ1-1; D might be TRBD1 (6 bases). Per the germline V gene, CDR1 is KGHSH and CDR2 is LQKENI. The CDR3 runs to 13 residues. The V end lost 8 bases, the J end lost 4 bases, and 14 bases lay between the germline ends. The CDR3 DNA is TGTGCCAGCAGTCCACAGGGAGGCACTGAAGCTTTCTTT. Protein sequence: CASSPQGGTEAFF.

The V call is TRBV7-8, the J call TRBJ2-7; D is uncertain. Trimming pared 3 bases from V and 5 bases from J, leaving 11 bases between. The CDR3 length is 13 residues. Germline loops: CDR1 SGHVS, CDR2 FQNEAQ. CDR3 bases: TGTGCCAGCAGCTTTTCGGCTAGAAACGAGCAGTACTTC. It is translated as CASSFSARNEQYF.

This clonotype was detected a few times. The chain employs TRBV7-9 and TRBJ1-1; TRBD1 is a possible D gene (5 bases). CDR3 size: 13 residues. The ends were cut back, 11 bases at V and 3 bases at J, with 16 bases in the middle. Germline CDR1 SEHNR, CDR2 FQNEAQ (reference sequence). CDR3 region: CAGARDAYTEAFF. Written as DNA, the CDR3 is TGTGCCGGAGCCCGGGACGCATACACTGAAGCTTTCTTT.